Shown below are 18 T cell receptor beta chains from a single sample sequenced in a study of blood T cell repertoires in COVID-19. Repertoires were generated with immunoSEQ multiplex PCR, while TCRdb's copy carries only in-frame clones and drops some. The sample includes 300,000 to 500,000 clones, around nine tenths seen only once; the top ten take over 0.9%. Sequenced: PBMCs or T cells enriched from blood (not recorded which). These receptors came from a young woman with acute COVID-19.

In this sample, this clone turned up a few times. DNA of the CDR3: TGTGCCTGGATGGGGGCCGGACAGGCCGGAGGTAGGCTCCACTTT. Residues: CAWMGAGQAGGRLHF. The rearrangement joins TRBV30 to TRBJ1-6, with 7 nucleotides matching TRBD1. J was trimmed by 16 bases and V by 4 bases; bases with no gene match: 19. The CDR3 totals 15 residues. Per the germline V gene, CDR1 is GTSNPN and CDR2 is SVGIG (reference sequence).

The CDR3 here is CASSQEERATYEQYF. The CDR3 region has the DNA TGTGCCAGCAGCCAAGAGGAGAGGGCGACCTACGAGCAGTACTTC. This chain connects TRBV3-1 (or the pseudogene TRBV3-2) to TRBJ2-7, with D perhaps TRBD2 (5 bases). Trimming took off 0 bases at V and 2 bases at J, with 11 bases between the two ends. The CDR3 extends over 15 amino acids. Germline lookup yields CDR1 LGHDT and CDR2 YNNKEL (reference sequence).

The chain combines TRBV24-1 with TRBJ2-7; 12 bases are a match to TRBD1. From germline, CDR1 is KGHDR and CDR2 SFDVKD. This CDR3 is built from 15 residues. J lost 6 bases, V lost 4 bases, and 6 bases had no gene match. The CDR3 spells CATSDSGTGGTEQYF. CDR3 in DNA: TGTGCCACCAGTGACTCCGGGACAGGGGGCACCGAGCAGTACTTC.

V is TRBV19 and J is TRBJ1-1, with a weak D call TRBD1 (5 bases). CDR1 LNHDA and CDR2 SQIVND come from the germline V gene (reference sequence). The CDR3 totals 13 residues. The germline V and J ends were trimmed by 11 bases and 5 bases, with 18 bases remaining between them. CDR3 amino acids: CAASQGSVTEAFF. The CDR3, as DNA: TGTGCCGCTAGTCAGGGTAGTGTAACTGAAGCTTTCTTT.

This chain links TRBV2 with TRBJ1-3; D not certain. V was cut by 3 bases and J by 7 bases, with 13 bases left in between. The germline CDR1 and CDR2 sequences are SNHLY and FYNNEI. This CDR3 has 14 amino acids. The CDR3 here is CASSDWAALNTIYF. Here the CDR3 DNA reads TGTGCCAGCAGTGATTGGGCAGCCCTGAACACCATATATTTT.

The DNA of the CDR3 is TGTGCCAGCAGCCGGGGAGTGGCTCGGTCACCCCTCCACTTT. This gives the protein CASSRGVARSPLHF. This chain joins TRBV7-2 and TRBJ1-6; D uncertain. Germline assignment: CDR1 SGHTA and CDR2 FQGNSA. The length of the CDR3 is 14 residues. V lost 5 bases and J 10 bases, leaving 15 bases between the germline ends. Together with reference TRBV7-2 and TRBJ1-6, the CDR3 gives the full variable domain: GAGVSQSPSNKVTEKGKDVELRCDPISGHTALYWYRQSLGQGLEFLIYFQGNSAPDKSGLPSDRFSAERTGGSVSTLTIQRTQQEDSAVYLCASSRGVARSPLHFGNGTRLTVT.

The chain couples TRBV11-2 to TRBJ2-1; D is perhaps TRBD1 (6 bases). The CDR3 runs to 15 residues. Germline V CDR1 and CDR2: SGHAT, FQNNGV. Between the trimmed V and J ends, which lost 5 bases and 0 bases, there was a span of 11 bases. The CDR3 protein is CASSDHRASYNEQFF. The CDR3 coding sequence is TGTGCCAGCAGCGACCACAGGGCCTCCTACAATGAGCAGTTCTTC. The whole variable domain, remainder taken from reference TRBV11-2 and TRBJ2-1, is EAGVAQSPRYKIIEKRQSVAFWCNPISGHATLYWYQQILGQGPKLLIQFQNNGVVDDSQLPKDRFSAERLKGVDSTLKIQPAKLEDSAVYLCASSDHRASYNEQFFGPGTRLTVL.

In DNA, the CDR3 is TGTGCCAGCAGCGACGGACAGAGCAATCAGCCCCAGCATTTT. Translated: CASSDGQSNQPQHF. The chain is built from TRBV7-9 and TRBJ1-5; D might be TRBD1 (6 bases). The germline CDR1 and CDR2 sequences are SEHNR and FQNEAQ (reference sequence). This CDR3 has 14 amino acids. Trimming took 5 bases from V and 1 from J, leaving 9 bases between them.

This clone was picked up a small number of times. This chain connects TRBV7-8 to TRBJ1-1; D is unclear. The germline V gene encodes CDR1 SGHVS and CDR2 FQNEAQ. The ends were cut back, 3 bases at V and 2 bases at J, with 10 bases in the middle. The CDR3 extends over 14 amino acids. CDR3 in amino acids: CASSLAERNTEAFF. CDR3 bases: TGTGCCAGCAGCTTGGCGGAAAGAAACACTGAAGCTTTCTTT.

This CDR3 is CASSSGTGSQPQHF. CDR3 nucleotide sequence: TGTGCCAGCAGTTCTGGGACAGGGTCTCAGCCCCAGCATTTT. The chain carries TRBV6-5 and TRBJ1-5; TRBD1 agrees at 9 bases. The CDR3 spans 14 residues. Germline V lookup: CDR1 MNHEY, CDR2 SVGAGI. The V gene end was trimmed by 4 bases and the J gene end by 6 bases; junction bases not matched to a gene: 4.

The chain joins TRBV19 to TRBJ2-7; 7 bases map to TRBD1. J gave up 3 bases and V 0 bases, and 11 bases lay outside the gene matches. The CDR3 has 17 amino acids. Germline CDR1 LNHDA, CDR2 SQIVND (reference sequence). As DNA, the CDR3 is TGTGCCAGTAGTATAGATTGGGACAGTAAGGGTCGCTACGAGCAGTACTTC. Translation gives CASSIDWDSKGRYEQYF.

This chain joins TRBV5-1 and TRBJ2-7, with TRBD2 matching over 7 bases. The V gene's germline CDR1 is SGHRS and CDR2 YFSETQ. V was pared by 6 bases and J by 9 bases, with 15 bases of the junction left unmatched. The CDR3 runs 14 residues. CDR3 nucleotide sequence: TGCGCCAGCACCACTCCGGGAGGATTAACCGGGCAGTACTTC. This sequence encodes CASTTPGGLTGQYF.

V is TRBV12-3 or TRBV12-4 and J is TRBJ1-5; D is ambiguous. V dropped 6 bases and J dropped 0 bases, with 6 bases sitting between them. This CDR3 is 13 amino acids long. The CDR3 here is CASSSYSNQPQHF. The CDR3 DNA follows: TGTGCCAGCAGCTCTTATAGCAATCAGCCCCAGCATTTT.

Points on this clone: This same CDR3 is encoded by further DNA sequences in the sample. This rearrangement joins TRBV18 to TRBJ2-1; 11 nucleotides match TRBD1. The V gene's germline CDR1 is KGHSH and CDR2 LQKENI. The CDR3 extends over 16 amino acids. V lost 5 bases and J lost 3; bases outside the gene matches: 6. The CDR3 loop reads CASSSAGTGGYNEQFF. The CDR3, as DNA: TGTGCCAGCTCATCCGCCGGGACAGGGGGCTACAATGAGCAGTTCTTC.

The chain combines TRBV7-2 with TRBJ2-7, with 12 bases aligning to TRBD2. V was pared by 5 bases and J by 3 bases, with 8 bases of the junction left unmatched. Germline V lookup: CDR1 SGHTA, CDR2 FQGNSA. The CDR3 covers 16 residues. Written as DNA, the CDR3 is TGTGCCAGCAGCCTACATCTAGCGGGGGGGAGCTACGAGCAGTACTTC. It yields the protein CASSLHLAGGSYEQYF.

This clone was seen just once. V gene TRBV19 combines with J gene TRBJ2-3; a weak D match, TRBD2 (5 bases). Germline CDR1 reads LNHDA; CDR2 reads SQIVND (reference sequence). Between the trimmed V and J ends, which lost 6 bases and 0 bases, there was a span of 7 bases. This CDR3 is 13 amino acids long. The chain's CDR3 is CASRRTSTDTQYF. CDR3 in DNA: TGTGCCAGTAGGCGGACTAGCACAGATACGCAGTATTTT.

The rearrangement links TRBV4-1 to TRBJ2-3; possible D gene TRBD1, 6 bases. The germline V gene has CDR1 MGHRA and CDR2 YSYEKL. The length of the CDR3 is 15 residues. V lost 0 bases and J 2 bases, leaving 9 bases between the germline ends. CDR3 coding DNA: TGCGCCAGCAGCCAAGACGGACAGTACACAGATACGCAGTATTTT. Translated, it gives CASSQDGQYTDTQYF.

This clone was seen a single time. The chain couples TRBV18 to TRBJ2-1, with D possibly being TRBD1 (5 bases). This CDR3 region has 15 residues. Germline V CDR1 and CDR2: KGHSH, LQKENI. V was cut by 2 bases and J by 7 bases, with 15 bases left in between. The CDR3 sequence is CASSPLWGEGNEQFF. CDR3 nucleotides: TGTGCCAGCTCACCATTATGGGGCGAAGGGAATGAGCAGTTCTTC.